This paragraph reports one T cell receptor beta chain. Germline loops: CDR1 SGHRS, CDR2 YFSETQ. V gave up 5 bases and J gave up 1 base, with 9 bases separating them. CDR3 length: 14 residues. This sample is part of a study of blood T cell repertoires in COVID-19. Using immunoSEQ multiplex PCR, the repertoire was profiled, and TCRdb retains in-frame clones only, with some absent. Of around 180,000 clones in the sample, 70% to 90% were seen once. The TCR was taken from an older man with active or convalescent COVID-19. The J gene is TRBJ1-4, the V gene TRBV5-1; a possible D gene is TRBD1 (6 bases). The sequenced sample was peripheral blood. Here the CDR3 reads CASSSTGTNEKLFF. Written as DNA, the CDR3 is TGCGCCAGCAGTTCGACAGGAACTAATGAAAAACTGTTTTTT.